This T cell receptor (beta chain) appears in the sequencing data of a study of T cell responses to AZD1222 COVID-19 vaccine. Overall study findings and caveats: The reported proportion of spike-specific TCRs targeting unmutated variant regions was nearly half. Only 5 or 6 AZD1222 recipients tested seropositive at baseline.

Sequenced by immunoSEQ multiplex PCR; TCRdb stores in-frame clones only, minus some. The sample records about 160,000 clones, approximately 94% being singletons. A word on this clone: Its specificity is not known.

Second-dose groups at about 4 or about 12 weeks were pooled. After removal of 5 bases from V and 4 bases from J, the junction contained 5 bases not matched to a gene. Germline assignment: CDR1 SEHNR and CDR2 FQNEAQ (reference sequence). CDR3 size: 15 residues. J is TRBJ2-1 and V is TRBV7-9; 10 nucleotides line up with TRBD2. The receptor was derived from an adult who received the AZD1222 COVID-19 vaccine. The material was peripheral blood, obtained 28 days after the second AZD1222 dose. The CDR3 nucleotides read TGTGCCAGCAGCAAAGAGCGGGAGGGGTACAATGAGCAGTTCTTC. Translating gives CASSKEREGYNEQFF.